The 8 T cell receptor beta chains below were found in one sample sequenced in a study of OX40 agonist ivuxolimab in advanced cancers. The table came from immunoSEQ multiplex PCR; TCRdb's copy has only in-frame clones and leaves some out. Of some 50,000 clones in the sample, about three quarters were seen once. Sequenced material: CD4+ or CD8+ T cells sorted from blood, taken in a trial of the OX40 agonist ivuxolimab. Source of these receptors: an adult with an advanced solid tumor such as melanoma, head and neck, liver or kidney cancer.

This chain links TRBV7-2 with TRBJ2-1; D possibly corresponds to TRBD2 (6 bases). This CDR3 is 15 amino acids long. Per the germline V gene, CDR1 is SGHTA and CDR2 is FQGNSA. Trimming left V 6 bases short and J 0 bases short, with 12 bases between. In nucleotides, the CDR3 is TGTGCCAGCAGGCGGGAAGTTCTCTCCTACAATGAGCAGTTCTTC. Its protein is CASRREVLSYNEQFF.

As to this clone: One end of the junction fails to match germline, which may point to a read error. V gene TRBV15 combines with J gene TRBJ2-5, with D tentatively TRBD2 (7 bases). This CDR3 comprises 14 residues. Germline assignment: CDR1 LNHNV and CDR2 YYDKDF (reference sequence). CDR3 region: CATTRRGGAETQYF. The CDR3 coding sequence is TGTGCCACCACCAGAAGGGGGGGCGCGGAGACCCAGTACTTC. The whole variable domain, filled in from reference TRBV15 and TRBJ2-5, reads DAMVIQNPRYQVTQFGKPVTLSCSQTLNHNVMYWYQQKSSQAPKLLFHYYDKDFNNEADTPDNFQSRRPNTSFCFLDIRSPGLGDTAMYLCATTRRGGAETQYFGPGTRLLVL.

The V call is TRBV18, the J call TRBJ1-1; D gene ambiguous. Germline lookup yields CDR1 KGHSH and CDR2 LQKENI. CDR3 size: 12 residues. V gave up 2 bases and J gave up 5 bases, with 6 bases separating them. The CDR3 protein is CASSPWGTEAFF. CDR3 nucleotide sequence: TGTGCCAGCTCACCATGGGGAACTGAAGCTTTCTTT.

The chain is built from TRBV18 and TRBJ1-1; D call uncertain. This CDR3 region has 13 residues. Germline-derived CDR1 and CDR2 are KGHSH and LQKENI. V lost 2 bases and J lost 1, with 5 bases in between. The CDR3 loop is CASSPGRNTEAFF. CDR3 sequence (DNA): TGTGCCAGCTCACCAGGACGGAACACTGAAGCTTTCTTT.

This chain connects TRBV6-1 to TRBJ2-7; D gene ambiguous. CDR1 MNHNS and CDR2 SASEGT come from the germline V gene. The V end lost 2 bases, the J end lost 9 bases, and 14 bases lay between the germline ends. CDR3 size: 13 residues. The CDR3, as DNA: TGTGCCAGCAGTGAATCCGGATTAACCATGCAGTACTTC. This translates into CASSESGLTMQYF.

The chain has TRBV11-2 and TRBJ1-6; D is undetermined. The V end was cut by 3 bases, the J end by 7 bases, with 7 bases between. Germline V gene data show CDR1 as SGHAT and CDR2 as FQNNGV. The CDR3 covers 13 residues. The DNA for the CDR3 is TGTGCCAGCAGCTTCGGGAGGAATTCACCCCTCCACTTT. Translation gives CASSFGRNSPLHF.

This chain uses TRBV7-8 with TRBJ2-1; weak D call: TRBD2 (5 bases). V was pared by 5 bases and J by 1 base, with 9 bases between. The CDR3 runs to 14 residues. Per the germline V gene, CDR1 is SGHVS and CDR2 is FQNEAQ. CDR3 bases: TGTGCCAGCAGCGCGGGTCTTTCCTACAATGAGCAGTTCTTC. Protein product: CASSAGLSYNEQFF.

The rearrangement links TRBV10-2 to TRBJ2-7; 8 nucleotides line up with TRBD1. Germline CDR1 WSHSY, CDR2 SAAADI. The CDR3 is 14 amino acids. Losses at the gene ends were 8 bases for V and 2 bases for J; bases not matched to a gene: 8. CDR3 residues: CASRFGQGTYEQYF. CDR3 sequence (DNA): TGCGCCAGCCGGTTTGGACAGGGAACCTACGAGCAGTACTTC.